This TCR beta chain was documented in a study of blood T cell repertoires in COVID-19. Followed over time, Seattle patients had been enrolled while infection was active. TCRdb keeps only in-frame clones here, not all; method: immunoSEQ multiplex PCR. Found here are over 150,000 clones, 88% of them singletons; the top ten hold roughly a sixth. V lost 4 bases, J lost 0 bases, and 10 bases lay in between. The V gene's germline CDR1 is SGHDN and CDR2 FVKESK. The CDR3 extends over 15 amino acids. Sequenced input: peripheral blood. This clonotype was sampled from a man aged 50-60 years with COVID-19, enrolled during active disease. V usage is TRBV14 and J usage is TRBJ2-1; D is perhaps TRBD2 (6 bases). The CDR3 is CASSPGLLSYNEQFF. The CDR3 coding sequence is TGTGCCAGCAGCCCGGGACTCCTCTCCTACAATGAGCAGTTCTTC.